This T cell receptor (beta chain) was sequenced during a study of cytomegalovirus exposure and HLA in healthy donors. About the study: As released early, the data held 70 million to 95 million unique TCRs from HLA-typed donors. Findings and caveats of the study: About 87% or about 30% of the time was how often most TCR beta V segments were productive, according to an earlier analysis. Reportedly, cytomegalovirus status was diagnosed with high sensitivity and specificity.

PCR amplification relied on 60 Vbeta primers (plus 13 Jbeta primers). The assay was immunoSEQ multiplex PCR, and TCRdb's table has in-frame clones only and misses some. The table records about 180,000 clones, 70% to 85% of them present only once. V lost 1 base and J lost 1, with 5 bases in between. Per the germline V gene, CDR1 is SGHVS and CDR2 is FQNEAQ. This CDR3 spans 15 amino acids. A single count supports this clone. What it binds is not known. The chain is built from TRBV7-8 and TRBJ2-6; D is undetermined. The sample consisted of PBMCs. The clonotype originates from a human donor in good health. The CDR3 sequence is CASSLGQSGANVLTF. The CDR3 DNA reads TGTGCCAGCAGCTTAGGCCAGTCTGGGGCCAACGTCCTGACTTTC.